The 29 T cell receptor beta chains in this list originate from one sample, sequenced in a study of blood T cells in healthy people across ages. Sample-barcoded 5' priming and a J-beta primer mix drove a second PCR of 7 to 11 cycles. TCRdb called the 5' RACE reads again in MiXCR, with one record for every CDR3 protein. This sample has just over 800,000 distinct CDR3 sequences; under 80% occur once, and the top ten carry 25% to 35%. Sequencing input: blood. All receptors come from a man aged 25-45 years in good health.

CDR3 residues: CASNGDREVEDTQYF. The CDR3 DNA is TGTGCCAGCAACGGGGACCGCGAGGTGGAAGATACGCAGTATTTT. The chain uses TRBV6-2 or TRBV6-3 and TRBJ2-3, with D possibly called TRBD1 or TRBD2 (5 bases each). Trimming removed 7 bases from V and 5 bases from J, with 19 bases in between. There are 15 residues in the CDR3. Germline assignment: CDR1 MNHEY and CDR2 SVGEGT.

This clonotype was counted only a few times. The rearrangement links TRBV27 to TRBJ1-5; D uncertain. V lost 10 bases, J lost 2 bases, and 9 bases lay in between. The germline V gene encodes CDR1 MNHEY and CDR2 SMNVEV (reference sequence). The CDR3 sequence is 12 residues long. The CDR3 DNA reads as TGTGCCACCAGCATGGGCAATCAGCCCCAGCATTTT. Translating gives CATSMGNQPQHF.

The J gene is TRBJ2-5, the V gene TRBV3-1; 8 nucleotides agree with TRBD2. Trimming at V came to 4 bases and at J to 6 bases, leaving 7 bases not matched to a gene. From germline, CDR1 is LGHDT and CDR2 YNNKEL (reference sequence). The CDR3 has 14 amino acids. The CDR3 sequence is CASSPLRGGQTQYF. The CDR3 DNA reads TGTGCCAGCAGCCCCCTTCGGGGGGGCCAGACCCAGTACTTC.

DNA for the CDR3: TGTGCCAGCGGCAAGGGGGCGTCCGGGGCCAACGTCCTGACTTTC. It yields the protein CASGKGASGANVLTF. The genes are TRBV6-1 and TRBJ2-6; TRBD1 matches at 7 bases. Germline CDR1 reads MNHNS; CDR2 reads SASEGT. The CDR3 is made up of 15 amino acids. V gave up 8 bases and J gave up 4 bases; unmatched junction bases: 8.

This clonotype occurred a few times. The rearrangement links TRBV29-1 to TRBJ1-2; 9 bases agree with TRBD1. Germline lookup yields CDR1 SQVTM and CDR2 ANQGSEA. This CDR3 comprises 15 residues. The V and J ends lost 3 bases and 4 bases, in that order; junction bases with no gene match: 9. The CDR3 protein is CSVESTGTGTYGYTF. CDR3 nucleotide sequence: TGCAGCGTTGAGAGTACCGGGACAGGGACCTATGGCTACACCTTC.

This clonotype was counted once. The CDR3 sequence: CASTMVGADTQYF. The DNA of the CDR3 is TGCGCCAGCACCATGGTCGGGGCAGATACGCAGTATTTT. The gene calls are TRBV5-1 and TRBJ2-3; D may be TRBD2 (5 bases). The CDR3 loop spans 13 amino acids. Germline lookup yields CDR1 SGHRS and CDR2 YFSETQ. The V gene lost 6 bases and the J gene lost 4 bases, with 12 bases spanning the gap.

This clonotype was picked up a small number of times. The genes are TRBV10-3 and TRBJ2-1; tentative D call: TRBD2 (5 bases). The V and J ends lost 6 bases and 5 bases respectively, with 14 bases between them. Germline values: CDR1 ENHRY, CDR2 SYGVKD. This CDR3 is 14 amino acids long. DNA for the CDR3: TGTGCCATCAGGATCCCGGGAAACCACAATGAGCAGTTCTTC. This encodes CAIRIPGNHNEQFF.

This clonotype was counted a single time. This chain uses TRBV6-2 or TRBV6-3 with TRBJ1-2; 8 bases agree with TRBD1. This CDR3 contains 16 residues. After removal of 0 bases from V and 7 bases from J, the junction contained 10 bases not matched to a gene. Germline assignment: CDR1 MNHEY and CDR2 SVGEGT. CDR3 bases: TGTGCCAGCAGTTACTCGCCTCTGGACAGGGTTGCTGGCTACACCTTC. It translates to CASSYSPLDRVAGYTF.

The chain uses TRBV6-6 and TRBJ1-3; D might be TRBD1 (5 bases). This CDR3 region has 15 residues. With 4 bases removed from V and 8 bases from J, the gap between germline ends came to 18 bases. Germline V lookup: CDR1 MNHNY, CDR2 SVGAGI (reference sequence). The CDR3 spells CASSSPGLGGDTIYF. The DNA of the CDR3 is TGTGCCAGCAGTTCCCCGGGACTAGGAGGAGACACCATATATTTT.

This chain joins TRBV28 and TRBJ2-7; D might be TRBD1 (6 bases). The J call may be in error: the DNA end matches TRBJ2-5 better. Germline CDR1 and CDR2: MDHEN and SYDVKM. The CDR3 has 14 amino acids. The CDR3 loop reads CASSFRGERETQYF. Written as DNA, the CDR3 is TGTGCCAGCAGTTTCAGGGGCGAGAGGGAGACCCAGTACTTC.

This clonotype has more than one count but fewer than ten. This chain links TRBV7-2 with TRBJ2-1, with D possibly called TRBD1 or TRBD2 (5 bases each). Germline CDR1 is SGHTA and CDR2 is FQGNSA. The V end lost 4 bases, the J end lost 9 bases, and 19 bases lay between the germline ends. This CDR3 comprises 15 residues. The CDR3 loop is CASSSGTPPLGEQFF. Written as DNA, the CDR3 is TGTGCCAGCAGCTCCGGGACGCCGCCCCTTGGTGAGCAGTTCTTC.

There are a few counts of this clonotype. The chain carries TRBV6-5 and TRBJ2-1; no clear D gene. Germline assignment: CDR1 MNHEY and CDR2 SVGAGI. V lost 6 bases, J lost 8 bases, and 20 bases lay in between. The CDR3 extends over 15 amino acids. The CDR3 region is CASRQHGGEIYEQFF. CDR3 DNA: TGTGCCAGCAGACAACACGGCGGTGAGATCTATGAGCAGTTCTTC.

This chain uses TRBV7-2 with TRBJ1-2; 9 bases fit TRBD1. The V gene end was trimmed by 5 bases and the J gene end by 4 bases; junction bases not matched to a gene: 8. There are 15 residues in the CDR3. Germline values: CDR1 SGHTA, CDR2 FQGNSA. CDR3 DNA sequence: TGTGCCAGCAGCCTTCGACAGGGGGGGACCTATGGCTACACCTTC. Its translation is CASSLRQGGTYGYTF.

In its sample, this clonotype was seen a few times. This rearrangement joins TRBV11-2 to TRBJ1-2; 9 bases fit TRBD1. The V gene end was trimmed by 3 bases and the J gene end by 8 bases; junction bases not matched to a gene: 7. The CDR3 length is 14 residues. Germline V lookup: CDR1 SGHAT, CDR2 FQNNGV. This chain's CDR3 is CASSFEGTGSGYTF. CDR3 bases: TGTGCCAGCAGCTTCGAAGGGACAGGGAGCGGCTACACCTTC.

This rearrangement joins TRBV10-3 to TRBJ2-5, with D possibly being TRBD1 or TRBD2 (5 bases each). The V gene's germline CDR1 is ENHRY and CDR2 SYGVKD. Trimming removed 0 bases from V and 1 base from J, with 15 bases in between. CDR3 length: 17 residues. In DNA, the CDR3 is TGTGCCATCAGTGAGTCGGTGGACGTCGGGACCCAAGAGACCCAGTACTTC. Its protein is CAISESVDVGTQETQYF.

This clonotype came up a few times. V gene TRBV7-2 combines with J gene TRBJ2-1; D may be TRBD1 (7 bases). Germline CDR1 reads SGHTA; CDR2 reads FQGNSA. The CDR3 consists of 15 residues. The germline V and J ends were trimmed by 3 bases and 4 bases, with 13 bases remaining between them. DNA for the CDR3: TGTGCCAGCAGCTTTTCCAGGGGGGCGTACAATGAGCAGTTCTTC. Protein product: CASSFSRGAYNEQFF.

This rearrangement joins TRBV28 to TRBJ2-3; 11 bases align to TRBD2. Germline-derived CDR1 and CDR2 are MDHEN and SYDVKM. The ends lost 6 bases at V and 6 bases at J; junction bases unmatched: 5. The CDR3 extends over 14 amino acids. CDR3 coding DNA: TGTGCCAGCAGGACTAGCGGGGAGAGGGATACGCAGTATTTT. This codes for CASRTSGERDTQYF.

CDR3 DNA sequence: TGTGCCAGCAACAACAGGGAAAATAATGAAAAACTGTTTTTT. Encoded protein: CASNNRENNEKLFF. V gene TRBV7-9 combines with J gene TRBJ1-4; TRBD1 is a possible D gene (6 bases). Germline V gene sequence: CDR1 SEHNR, CDR2 FQNEAQ (reference sequence). The CDR3 covers 14 residues. Trimming removed 7 bases at V and 4 bases at J, with 13 bases between.

This clonotype showed up just a few times. V gene TRBV20-1 combines with J gene TRBJ1-3; 8 nucleotides line up with TRBD1. CDR3 length equals 15 residues. V shed 6 bases, J shed 0 bases, and the junction held 7 bases outside the gene matches. Germline CDR1 reads DFQATT; CDR2 reads SNEGSKA (reference sequence). Here the CDR3 DNA reads TGCAGTGCCACGCAGGGGGCCAGCTCTGGAAACACCATATATTTT. Its translation is CSATQGASSGNTIYF.

The rearrangement uses TRBV4-3 and TRBJ2-7; possibly TRBD1 for D (5 bases). CDR3 length: 16 residues. The V and J ends lost 5 bases and 0 bases respectively, with 17 bases between them. Germline V gene data show CDR1 as LGHNA and CDR2 as YSLEER. This chain's CDR3 is CASSSKGRVSSYEQYF. CDR3 nucleotide sequence: TGCGCCAGCAGCTCAAAGGGCAGGGTGAGCTCCTACGAGCAGTACTTC.

The V and J genes are TRBV10-3 and TRBJ1-2; tentative D call: TRBD1 (6 bases). The V and J ends lost 6 bases and 5 bases respectively, with 19 bases between them. The CDR3 totals 15 residues. Germline V lookup: CDR1 ENHRY, CDR2 SYGVKD. The CDR3 region is CAISRQDGGAYGYTF. For the CDR3, the DNA is TGTGCCATCAGCAGGCAGGACGGGGGCGCATATGGCTACACCTTC.

This clonotype was seen a handful of times. This chain links TRBV29-1 with TRBJ1-2; possibly TRBD1 for D (6 bases). CDR1 is SQVTM, CDR2 ANQGSEA, per germline. The CDR3 totals 13 residues. Trimming pared 6 bases from V and 3 bases from J, leaving 14 bases between. The CDR3, as DNA: TGCAGCGTATTCCGAGGGGGTGACTATGGCTACACCTTC. Its protein product is CSVFRGGDYGYTF.

The CDR3, as DNA: TGTGCCAGCAGTCCGGAGGCGAGCTCCTATAATTCACCCCTCCACTTT. Protein sequence: CASSPEASSYNSPLHF. The chain is built from TRBV28 and TRBJ1-6; the D is unclear. Per germline, CDR1 MDHEN and CDR2 SYDVKM. CDR3 length: 16 amino acids. Trimming cost V 5 bases and J 0 bases, with 11 bases left between them.

This chain connects TRBV21-1 to TRBJ2-5; TRBD1, the D gene given by the table, was not confirmed from the DNA. TRBV21-1 is classified as a pseudogene. This CDR3 spans 13 amino acids. CDR3 residues: CASSKGERDAQYF. The CDR3, as DNA: TGTGCCAGCAGCAAAGGGGAGAGGGATGCCCAGTACTTC.

This clonotype was observed a few times. The rearrangement joins TRBV11-2 to TRBJ2-1, with TRBD2 identical over 12 bases. The CDR3 length is 21 residues. J lost 0 bases, V lost 5 bases, and 17 bases had no gene match. From germline, CDR1 is SGHAT and CDR2 FQNNGV. CDR3 nucleotide sequence: TGTGCCAGCAGCCGACCACTCCGACTAGCGGGGGCCCTCAGCTCCTACAATGAGCAGTTCTTC. Residues: CASSRPLRLAGALSSYNEQFF.

The V call is TRBV28, the J call TRBJ2-1, with 8 bases lining up with TRBD1. Germline assignment: CDR1 MDHEN and CDR2 SYDVKM. This CDR3 spans 15 amino acids. V lost 6 bases and J lost 3; bases outside the gene matches: 7. The CDR3 loop reads CASSNPGGVYNEQFF. CDR3 in DNA: TGTGCCAGCAGCAACCCAGGGGGCGTCTACAATGAGCAGTTCTTC.

The chain employs TRBV30 and TRBJ1-2, with D uncertain. The V gene lost 4 bases and the J gene lost 7 bases, with 19 bases spanning the gap. The CDR3 is 14 residues long. CDR1 GTSNPN and CDR2 SVGIG come from the germline V gene (reference sequence). The CDR3 is CAWTSLGAPRGYTF. The CDR3 DNA is TGTGCCTGGACCTCTCTTGGAGCCCCCCGTGGCTACACCTTC. Full variable domain (remainder filled in from reference TRBV30 and TRBJ1-2): SQTIHQWPATLVQPVGSPLSLECTVEGTSNPNLYWYRQAAGRGLQLLFYSVGIGQISSEVPQNLSASRPQDRQFILSSKKLLLSDSGFYLCAWTSLGAPRGYTFGSGTRLTVV.

The sample holds a few counts of this clonotype. The chain links TRBV18 to TRBJ2-7, with a weak D call TRBD1 (5 bases). The CDR3 runs 14 residues. Trimming took 3 bases from V and 2 from J, leaving 11 bases between them. Germline values: CDR1 KGHSH, CDR2 LQKENI. The CDR3 loop is CASSPPGHAYEQYF. The CDR3 bases are TGTGCCAGCTCACCTCCAGGACACGCCTACGAGCAGTACTTC.

The rearrangement joins TRBV7-9 to TRBJ2-3, with 10 bases identical to TRBD2. The CDR3 totals 17 residues. After removal of 1 base from V and 2 bases from J, the junction contained 6 bases not matched to a gene. Germline CDR1 SEHNR, CDR2 FQNEAQ (reference sequence). The CDR3 DNA follows: TGTGCCAGCAGCTTAGTCACTAGCGGGGACTTCACAGATACGCAGTATTTT. It translates to CASSLVTSGDFTDTQYF. Full variable domain (rest looked up from reference TRBV7-9 and TRBJ2-3): DTGVSQNPRHKITKRGQNVTFRCDPISEHNRLYWYRQTLGQGPEFLTYFQNEAQLEKSRLLSDRFSAERPKGSFSTLEIQRTEQGDSAMYLCASSLVTSGDFTDTQYFGPGTRLTVL.